The clone carrying this TCR beta chain came up many times. TCRdb re-called the 5' RACE reads through MiXCR, storing one row per CDR3 protein. This table has approximately 240,000 distinct CDR3 sequences, 10% appearing once. Trimming removed 4 bases from V and 2 bases from J, with 23 bases in between. CDR3 length: 18 residues. CDR1 is SGHDN, CDR2 FVKESK, per germline. The data stem from a study of CD8 T cells in ankylosing spondylitis. The V call is TRBV14, the J call TRBJ1-1; TRBD1 might be the D (6 bases). This receptor was obtained from a male donor with ankylosing spondylitis or in good health (not recorded which). Sample: blood, either unsorted or a sorted T cell fraction (not recorded which). Written as DNA, the CDR3 is TGTGCCAGCAGCCCGGTAGCGGGGGGCCGAAGGGGAAACACTGAAGCTTTCTTT. The encoded protein is CASSPVAGGRRGNTEAFF.